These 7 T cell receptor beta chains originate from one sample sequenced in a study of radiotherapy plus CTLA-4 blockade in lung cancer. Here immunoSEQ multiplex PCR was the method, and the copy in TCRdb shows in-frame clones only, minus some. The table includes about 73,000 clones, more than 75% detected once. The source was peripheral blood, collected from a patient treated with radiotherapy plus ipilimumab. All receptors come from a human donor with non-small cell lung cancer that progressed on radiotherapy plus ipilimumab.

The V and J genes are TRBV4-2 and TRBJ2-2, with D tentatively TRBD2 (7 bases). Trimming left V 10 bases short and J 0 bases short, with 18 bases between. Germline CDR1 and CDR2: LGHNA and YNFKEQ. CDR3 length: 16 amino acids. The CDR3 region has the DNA TGTGCCACGAAAGCGCGGGGGACAACGAACACCGGGGAGCTGTTTTTT. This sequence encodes CATKARGTTNTGELFF.

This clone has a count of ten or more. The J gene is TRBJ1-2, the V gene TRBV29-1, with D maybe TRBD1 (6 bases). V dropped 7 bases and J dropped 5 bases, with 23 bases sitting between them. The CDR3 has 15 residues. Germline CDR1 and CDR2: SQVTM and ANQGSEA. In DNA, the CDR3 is TGCAGCGGGGGGGCGGGGGGCGCATTCCAATATGGCTACACCTTC. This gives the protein CSGGAGGAFQYGYTF.

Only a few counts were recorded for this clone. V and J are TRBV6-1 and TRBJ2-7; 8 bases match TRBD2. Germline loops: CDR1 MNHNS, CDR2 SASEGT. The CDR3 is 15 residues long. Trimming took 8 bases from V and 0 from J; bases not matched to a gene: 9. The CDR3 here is CASRDRSGSSYEQYV. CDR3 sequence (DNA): TGTGCCAGCCGCGACAGAAGCGGGAGCTCCTACGAGCAGTACGTC.

DNA of the CDR3: TGTGCTAGTGGTTTGGGGACAGGGTCGGGCACCGGGGAGCTGTTTTTT. Translated, it gives CASGLGTGSGTGELFF. The chain couples TRBV12-5 to TRBJ2-2, with 8 bases matching TRBD1. J was trimmed by 4 bases and V by 1 base; bases with no gene match: 5. Per the germline V gene, CDR1 is LGHNT and CDR2 is FRNRAP. The CDR3 runs to 16 residues.

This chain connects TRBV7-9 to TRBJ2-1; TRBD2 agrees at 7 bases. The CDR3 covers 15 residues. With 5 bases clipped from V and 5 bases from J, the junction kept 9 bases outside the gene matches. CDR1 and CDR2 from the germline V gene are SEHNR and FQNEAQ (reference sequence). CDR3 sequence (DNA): TGTGCCAGCAGCAACCCGGGACTAACCCACAATGAGCAGTTCTTC. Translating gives CASSNPGLTHNEQFF.

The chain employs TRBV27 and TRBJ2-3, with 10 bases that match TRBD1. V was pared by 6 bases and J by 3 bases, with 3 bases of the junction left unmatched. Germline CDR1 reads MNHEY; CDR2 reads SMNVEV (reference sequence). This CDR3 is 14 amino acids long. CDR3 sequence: CASRWTGGTDTQYF. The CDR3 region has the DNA TGTGCCAGCAGGTGGACAGGGGGGACAGATACGCAGTATTTT.

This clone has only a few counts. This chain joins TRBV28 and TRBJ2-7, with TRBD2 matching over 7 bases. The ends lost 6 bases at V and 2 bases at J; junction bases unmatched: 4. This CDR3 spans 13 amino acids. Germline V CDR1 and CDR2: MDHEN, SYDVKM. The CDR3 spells CASSGGFPYEQYV. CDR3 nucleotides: TGTGCCAGCAGCGGGGGGTTCCCCTACGAGCAGTACGTC.